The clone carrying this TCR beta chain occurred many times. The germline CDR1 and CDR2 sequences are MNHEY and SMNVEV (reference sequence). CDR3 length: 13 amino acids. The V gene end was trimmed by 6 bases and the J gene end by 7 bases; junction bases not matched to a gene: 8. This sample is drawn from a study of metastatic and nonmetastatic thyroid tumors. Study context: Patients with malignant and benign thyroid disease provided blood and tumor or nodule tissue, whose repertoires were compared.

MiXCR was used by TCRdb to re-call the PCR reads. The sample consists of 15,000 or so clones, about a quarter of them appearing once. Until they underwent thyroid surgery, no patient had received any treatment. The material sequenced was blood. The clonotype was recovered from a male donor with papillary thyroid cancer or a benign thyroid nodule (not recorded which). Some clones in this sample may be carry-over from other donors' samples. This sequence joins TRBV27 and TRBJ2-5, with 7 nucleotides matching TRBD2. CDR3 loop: CASSLTSRGTQYF. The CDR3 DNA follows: TGTGCCAGCAGCCTGACTAGCCGGGGGACCCAGTACTTC.